The 20 T cell receptor beta chains reported below all come from one sample, sequenced in a study of blood T cells in healthy people across ages. A second PCR, run for roughly 7 to 12 cycles, used a sample-barcoded 5' primer plus a J-beta primer mix. MiXCR, run by TCRdb on the 5' RACE reads, gives a single entry per CDR3 protein. The sample includes 710,000 or so distinct CDR3 sequences, about 20% of them seen just once. The sequenced sample consisted of blood. These receptors came from a man between 65 and 85 years old in good health.

V and J are TRBV24-1 and TRBJ2-1, with TRBD2 matching over 8 bases. The J call may not be correct, given that the DNA end is closer to TRBJ2-5. The CDR3 sequence is 17 residues long. CDR1 is KGHDR and CDR2 is SFDVKD in the germline V gene. The CDR3 region is CATSDLQAASGRETQYF. CDR3 DNA sequence: TGTGCCACCAGTGATTTGCAAGCGGCCAGCGGGAGAGAGACCCAGTACTTC.

This clonotype was detected many times. The chain couples TRBV28 to TRBJ2-7; D remains ambiguous. The CDR3 runs to 12 residues. The germline V and J ends were trimmed by 3 bases and 1 base, with 4 bases remaining between them. Germline V gene data show CDR1 as MDHEN and CDR2 as SYDVKM. The CDR3 nucleotides read TGTGCCAGCAGTTTCGGATCCTACGAGCAGTACTTC. It yields the protein CASSFGSYEQYF.

This chain joins TRBV20-1 and TRBJ2-5, with 11 bases matching TRBD2. The CDR3 spans 15 residues. The V gene end was trimmed by 3 bases and the J gene end by 5 bases; junction bases not matched to a gene: 8. Germline-derived CDR1 and CDR2 are DFQATT and SNEGSKA (reference sequence). The CDR3 here is CSARELAGDLETQYF. CDR3 coding DNA: TGCAGTGCTAGGGAACTAGCGGGAGATCTGGAGACCCAGTACTTC.

This chain links TRBV6-5 with TRBJ2-7; D might be TRBD2 (5 bases). CDR1 MNHEY and CDR2 SVGAGI come from the germline V gene. V lost 11 bases and J 3 bases, leaving 17 bases between the germline ends. The CDR3 has 13 amino acids. The CDR3 reads CAGSTTKDYEQYV. Here the CDR3 DNA reads TGTGCCGGCTCGACGACTAAAGACTACGAGCAGTACGTC.

The chain uses TRBV5-1 and TRBJ2-2, with 11 bases identical to TRBD2. V lost 4 bases, J lost 0 bases, and 2 bases stayed unmatched. The CDR3 spans 16 residues. CDR1 SGHRS and CDR2 YFSETQ come from the germline V gene. CDR3 nucleotide sequence: TGCGCCAGCAGCGGGACTAGCGGTTCGAACACCGGGGAGCTGTTTTTT. Encoded protein: CASSGTSGSNTGELFF.

This clonotype has only a few counts. As DNA, the CDR3 is TGTGCCAGCTCCCCCCCGGGAGGCGTACTGTACCAAGAGACCCAGTACTTC. This encodes CASSPPGGVLYQETQYF. The chain couples TRBV18 to TRBJ2-5; 7 nucleotides align to TRBD2. The CDR3 covers 17 residues. The germline V gene encodes CDR1 KGHSH and CDR2 LQKENI. J lost 0 bases, V lost 6 bases, and 13 bases had no gene match.

Only a few counts were recorded for this clonotype. The chain carries TRBV28 and TRBJ2-7, with a tentative D call TRBD1 (5 bases). Germline V CDR1 and CDR2: MDHEN, SYDVKM. The CDR3 has 15 residues. V was trimmed by 6 bases and J by 0 bases, leaving 15 bases between them. CDR3 in amino acids: CASRGEGASSYEQYF. DNA for the CDR3: TGTGCCAGCAGAGGAGAAGGGGCAAGCTCCTACGAGCAGTACTTC. Using reference TRBV28 and TRBJ2-7 for the parts outside the CDR3, the full variable domain is DVKVTQSSRYLVKRTGEKVFLECVQDMDHENMFWYRQDPGLGLRLIYFSYDVKMKEKGDIPEGYSVSREKKERFSLILESASTNQTSMYLCASRGEGASSYEQYFGPGTRLTVT.

This clonotype was counted only a few times. V is TRBV7-7 and J is TRBJ2-2; 13 bases fit TRBD2. Germline trimming cut 6 bases from V and 6 bases from J; bases unmatched to any gene: 7. The CDR3 consists of 16 residues. CDR1 and CDR2 (germline): SSHAT, FNYEAQ (reference sequence). CDR3 DNA: TGTGCCAGCAGAGCAACTAGCGGGGGGGCCCCCGGGGAGCTGTTTTTT. It is translated as CASRATSGGAPGELFF.

The rearrangement uses TRBV11-3 and TRBJ2-3, with D unclear. The CDR3 extends over 16 amino acids. Trimming cost V 2 bases and J 2 bases, with 14 bases left between them. From germline, CDR1 is SGHNT and CDR2 YENEEA. CDR3 in amino acids: CASSLKGPLVTDTQYF. The CDR3 region has the DNA TGTGCCAGCAGCTTAAAGGGCCCCCTGGTCACAGATACGCAGTATTTT.

This clonotype came up many times. Germline and junction disagree at one end, which may indicate a read error. The rearrangement joins TRBV12-3 or TRBV12-4 to TRBJ2-1; no firm D call. The CDR3 has 12 residues. This chain's CDR3 is CASSLRYNEQFF. For the CDR3, the DNA is TGCGCCAGCAGCTTGAGGTACAATGAGCAGTTCTTC.

This clonotype was seen many times. The DNA of the CDR3 is TGCGCCAGCAGCCCCGGAAGGGACGGCTACACCTTC. It yields the protein CASSPGRDGYTF. The chain carries TRBV5-1 and TRBJ1-2; a weak D match, TRBD1 (5 bases). The V end was cut by 4 bases, the J end by 8 bases, with 12 bases between. The CDR3 spans 12 residues. Germline CDR1 SGHRS, CDR2 YFSETQ.

The V gene is TRBV4-3, the J gene TRBJ2-3, with D possibly being TRBD1 (5 bases). CDR1 is LGHNA and CDR2 is YSLEER in the germline V gene. Trimming took 5 bases from V and 2 from J, leaving 8 bases between them. This CDR3 comprises 13 residues. This CDR3 is CASSKGFTDTQYF. CDR3 nucleotide sequence: TGCGCCAGCAGCAAGGGGTTCACAGATACGCAGTATTTT.

This clonotype was picked up many times. The gene calls are TRBV25-1 and TRBJ2-1; D remains ambiguous. This CDR3 is built from 12 residues. In germline, CDR1 is MGHDK, CDR2 SYGVNS. V lost 3 bases and J lost 8, with 8 bases in between. The chain's CDR3 is CASSDILHEQFF. The CDR3 DNA follows: TGTGCCAGCAGTGACATTTTGCATGAGCAGTTCTTC.

The chain recombines TRBV7-9 with TRBJ1-2; the D is unclear. From germline, CDR1 is SEHNR and CDR2 FQNEAQ (reference sequence). The CDR3 is 14 amino acids. V was shortened by 5 bases and J by 6 bases, with 16 bases between the two germline ends. CDR3 in amino acids: CASSSRTDYDGYTF. In DNA, the CDR3 is TGTGCCAGCAGCAGCAGGACGGATTACGATGGCTACACCTTC. Variable domain in full (rest from reference TRBV7-9 and TRBJ1-2): DTGVSQNPRHKITKRGQNVTFRCDPISEHNRLYWYRQTLGQGPEFLTYFQNEAQLEKSRLLSDRFSAERPKGSFSTLEIQRTEQGDSAMYLCASSSRTDYDGYTFGSGTRLTVV.

The V call is TRBV7-2, the J call TRBJ2-1; 7 bases are shared with TRBD2. This CDR3 has 15 residues. V lost 5 bases to trimming and J lost 4 bases; unmatched junction nucleotides: 8. The germline gives CDR1 SGHTA, CDR2 FQGNSA. CDR3 sequence: CASSRTGGVYNEQFF. CDR3 nucleotide sequence: TGTGCCAGCAGCCGTACGGGGGGAGTTTACAATGAGCAGTTCTTC.

DNA for the CDR3: TGTGCCAGCAGTGACAGGGGGCTGGTGAACACTGAAGCTTTCTTT. Protein: CASSDRGLVNTEAFF. The V call is TRBV6-1, the J call TRBJ1-1; 8 nucleotides match TRBD1. CDR1 is MNHNS, CDR2 SASEGT, per germline. CDR3 length: 15 amino acids. The V segment lost 3 bases and the J segment 0 bases; nucleotides outside the gene matches: 3.

This clonotype was counted many times. The chain links TRBV29-1 to TRBJ1-1; 7 positions match TRBD1. Germline CDR1 is SQVTM and CDR2 is ANQGSEA. V lost 4 bases and J lost 3; bases outside the gene matches: 5. There are 13 residues in the CDR3. This CDR3 is CSVGRGMDTEAFF. DNA of the CDR3: TGCAGCGTTGGCAGGGGGATGGACACTGAAGCTTTCTTT.

The chain is built from TRBV4-2 and TRBJ1-4, with D possibly TRBD1 on 6 matching bases. The germline gives CDR1 LGHNA, CDR2 YNFKEQ. The CDR3 has 19 residues. The ends were cut back, 1 base at V and 2 bases at J, with 20 bases in the middle. In nucleotides, the CDR3 is TGTGCCAGCAGCCAAGCTCCTCCCGAAATCCAGGGGACTAATGAAAAACTGTTTTTT. Amino acids: CASSQAPPEIQGTNEKLFF.

This clonotype was seen once. J is TRBJ1-2 and V is TRBV5-4, with unresolved D. Germline values: CDR1 SGHNT, CDR2 YYREEE (reference sequence). Trimming removed 4 bases from V and 4 bases from J, with 14 bases in between. There are 14 residues in the CDR3. The DNA for the CDR3 is TGTGCCAGCAGCCCCCCGACGGATCCCTATGGCTACACCTTC. This sequence encodes CASSPPTDPYGYTF.

This clonotype came up a few times. This sequence joins TRBV5-1 and TRBJ1-4; D possibly corresponds to TRBD1 (5 bases). Deletions cut 3 bases from V and 7 bases from J, with 19 bases between. This CDR3 has 16 amino acids. Germline-derived CDR1 and CDR2 are SGHRS and YFSETQ. CDR3 sequence: CASSWSFQGQGEKLFF. The CDR3 DNA reads TGCGCCAGCAGCTGGTCGTTCCAAGGTCAGGGTGAAAAACTGTTTTTT. Combining the CDR3 with reference TRBV5-1 and TRBJ1-4 gives the whole variable domain KAGVTQTPRYLIKTRGQQVTLSCSPISGHRSVSWYQQTPGQGLQFLFEYFSETQRNKGNFPGRFSGRQFSNSRSEMNVSTLELGDSALYLCASSWSFQGQGEKLFFGSGTQLSVL.